This T cell receptor beta chain is from a study of blood T cells in healthy people across ages. Overall study results and limits: Among T cells, TCR beta diversity per million cells dropped roughly linearly as age rose. Without sorted subsets, naive and antigen-experienced compartments could not be conclusively compared.

This clonotype has only a few counts. The antigen is unknown. A read error is possible here, since a much larger clone lies one base away. CDR3 length: 12 residues. Germline CDR1 SQVTM, CDR2 ANQGSEA. Isolation of PBMCs gave at least 6 million cells per sample. A second PCR of roughly 7 to 11 cycles used a sample-barcoded 5' primer and a J-beta primer mix. TCRdb called the 5' RACE reads again in MiXCR, with one record for every CDR3 protein. The sample holds around 1,500,000 distinct CDR3 sequences, 28% seen once. The chain has TRBV29-1 and TRBJ1-2, with TRBD1 as a possible D gene (6 bases). Sequencing used blood. The clonotype originates from a woman in her thirties in good health. The CDR3 DNA reads as TGCTGCGTTGAGGGGGACACCTATGGCTACACCTTC. This sequence encodes CCVEGDTYGYTF.